This T cell receptor beta chain was identified in a study of identifying expanded T cells in peripheral blood. Study-wide results and limits: Over around two and four weeks, about 16.4 and 19 clones changed, versus roughly 1.1 between replicates. Clone count variance between roughly two-week samples rose with total template count.

Sequencing used immunoSEQ multiplex PCR; TCRdb keeps in-frame clones, though not all of them. There are 70,000 to 95,000 clones in the sample; roughly 90% occur only once, and 3.5% to 4.5% lies in the top ten. No infections or other immune events were documented during collection. The germline CDR1 and CDR2 sequences are SGHNT and YYREEE (reference sequence). V lost 9 bases and J 0 bases, leaving 16 bases between the germline ends. The CDR3 consists of 15 residues. Note on this clone: Its antigen is as yet unknown.

This chain connects TRBV5-4 to TRBJ2-1, with D perhaps TRBD2 (5 bases). The sequence derives from a person aged 18 to 70 in good health. The material sequenced was blood. CDR3 loop: CATTLKRSSYNEQFF. CDR3 coding DNA: TGTGCCACCACGTTAAAGCGGAGCTCCTACAATGAGCAGTTCTTC.